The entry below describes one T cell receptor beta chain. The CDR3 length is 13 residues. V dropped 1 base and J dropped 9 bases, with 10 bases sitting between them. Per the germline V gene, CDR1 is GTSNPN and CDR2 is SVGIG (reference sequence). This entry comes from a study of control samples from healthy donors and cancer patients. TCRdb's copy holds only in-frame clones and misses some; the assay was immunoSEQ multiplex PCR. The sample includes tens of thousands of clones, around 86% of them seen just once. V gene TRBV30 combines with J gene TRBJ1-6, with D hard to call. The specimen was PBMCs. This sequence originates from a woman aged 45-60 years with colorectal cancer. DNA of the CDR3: TGTGCCTGGAGTGAGAGGTTTGGTTCACCCCTCCACTTT. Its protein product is CAWSERFGSPLHF.